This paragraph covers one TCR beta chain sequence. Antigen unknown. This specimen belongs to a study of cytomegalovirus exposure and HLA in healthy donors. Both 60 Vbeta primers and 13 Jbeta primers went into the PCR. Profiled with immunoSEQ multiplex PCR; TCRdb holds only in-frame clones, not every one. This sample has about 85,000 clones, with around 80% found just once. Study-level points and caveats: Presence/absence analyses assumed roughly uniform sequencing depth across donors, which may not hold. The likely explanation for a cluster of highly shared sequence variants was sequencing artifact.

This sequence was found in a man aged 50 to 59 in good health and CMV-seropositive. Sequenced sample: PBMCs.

The CDR3 coding sequence is TGTGCCAGCAGTGTCTGGCTAGCGGGAGTTACCGGGGAGCTGTTTTTT. Translated, it gives CASSVWLAGVTGELFF. This chain uses TRBV6-1 with TRBJ2-2; TRBD2 matches at 10 bases. V shed 4 bases, J shed 5 bases, and the junction held 7 bases outside the gene matches. This CDR3 contains 16 residues. Germline V lookup: CDR1 MNHNS, CDR2 SASEGT.